This section outlines one TCR beta chain sequence together with its context. What it binds is unknown. TCRdb re-called the 5' RACE reads through MiXCR, storing one row per CDR3 protein. This table holds approximately 200,000 distinct CDR3 sequences, under 20% found once. The sample originates from a study of T-cell memory formation after mild COVID-19. The study's findings and limits: A subset of responding clones appeared in pre-infection memory, suggesting cross-reactive memory joined. Whereas later expanders leaned CD4+, clones contracting day 15 to 85 showed a balanced CD4/CD8 makeup. The main location of contracting CD4+ clones was CM and EM, and that of contracting CD8+ clones was EMRA.

Germline CDR1 and CDR2: KGHDR and SFDVKD. V shed 0 bases and J 5 bases; nucleotides not matched to a gene: 6. The CDR3 runs 16 residues. The origin of this receptor is an adult woman who had mild COVID-19 (a few samples of this study predate the infection). Cell type and time point are not known. The genes are TRBV24-1 and TRBJ2-5, with TRBD2 matching 9 bases. What was sequenced was PBMCs or a T cell subset sorted from them (not recorded which). The CDR3 spells CATSDLTRGGLETQYF. Written as DNA, the CDR3 is TGTGCCACCAGTGATTTGACGCGGGGGGGGTTGGAGACCCAGTACTTC.